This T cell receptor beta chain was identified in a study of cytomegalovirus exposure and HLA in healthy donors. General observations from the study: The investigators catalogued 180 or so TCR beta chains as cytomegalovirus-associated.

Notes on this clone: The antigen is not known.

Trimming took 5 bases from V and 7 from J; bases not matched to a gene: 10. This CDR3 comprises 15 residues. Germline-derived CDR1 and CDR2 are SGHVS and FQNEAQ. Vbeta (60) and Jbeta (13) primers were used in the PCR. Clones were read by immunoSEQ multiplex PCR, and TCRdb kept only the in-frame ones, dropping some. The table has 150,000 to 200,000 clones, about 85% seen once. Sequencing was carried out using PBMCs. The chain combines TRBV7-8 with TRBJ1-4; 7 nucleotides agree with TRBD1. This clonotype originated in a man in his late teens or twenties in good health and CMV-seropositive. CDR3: CASSPGGDSLEKLFF. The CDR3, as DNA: TGTGCCAGCAGCCCCGGAGGGGACAGCCTTGAAAAACTGTTTTTT.